A selection of T cell receptor beta chains follows, all from one sample in a study of cytomegalovirus exposure and HLA in healthy donors. The protocol was immunoSEQ multiplex PCR, while the TCRdb copy is restricted to in-frame clones and leaves out a portion. The table records more than 45,000 clones, around four fifths of them present only once. The source material was PBMCs. All receptors derive from a man aged 25 to 45 in good health and CMV-seronegative. CDR3s include the opening cysteine and the closing phenylalanine or tryptophan. A D gene is named only where the DNA matches it firmly. Rows give clone size only sometimes, using once, few, many, or a class for an expanded clone.

j_call: TRBJ1-4; v_call: TRBV19; clone_size: .; d_call: .; cdr3_nt: TGTGCCAGTAGCGCCCAACAGGGAACTAATGAAAAACTGTTTTTT; cdr3_aa: CASSAQQGTNEKLFF
j_call: TRBJ2-7; v_call: TRBV27; clone_size: .; d_call: .; cdr3_nt: TGTGCCAGCAGTTTAAGGCAGGGGACGTACGAGCAGTACTTC; cdr3_aa: CASSLRQGTYEQYF
j_call: TRBJ2-2; v_call: TRBV18; clone_size: .; d_call: TRBD2; cdr3_nt: TGTGCCAGCTCAGCTGAGACTAGCAGCACCGGGGAGCTGTTTTTT; cdr3_aa: CASSAETSSTGELFF
j_call: TRBJ2-7; v_call: TRBV10-3; clone_size: .; d_call: .; cdr3_nt: TGTGCCATCAGTTCCCAGGGACTGGCATCCTACGAGCAGTACTTC; cdr3_aa: CAISSQGLASYEQYF
j_call: TRBJ1-2; v_call: TRBV19; clone_size: .; d_call: TRBD1; cdr3_nt: TGTGCCAGTAGTATATCAGGGAACAGGGGAAAGGACTATGGCTACACCTTC; cdr3_aa: CASSISGNRGKDYGYTF
j_call: TRBJ1-1; v_call: TRBV5-1; clone_size: .; d_call: .; cdr3_nt: TGCGCCAGCAGCTTGGGTATAGATAACACTGAAGCTTTCTTT; cdr3_aa: CASSLGIDNTEAFF
j_call: TRBJ2-2; v_call: TRBV5-1; clone_size: .; d_call: TRBD1; cdr3_nt: TGCGCCAGCAGCTCTCCCTACCCATTACAGGGGGCGCGGATCACCGGGGAGCTGTTTTTT; cdr3_aa: CASSSPYPLQGARITGELFF
j_call: TRBJ2-4; v_call: TRBV6-5; clone_size: .; d_call: TRBD1; cdr3_nt: TGTGCCAGCAGTTACGGGGGACAGGGTAGAAACATTCAGTACTTC; cdr3_aa: CASSYGGQGRNIQYF
j_call: TRBJ2-5; v_call: TRBV5-1; clone_size: .; d_call: TRBD2; cdr3_nt: TGCGCCAGCCAAGCGGGAGCGATGAGGGAGACCCAGTACTTC; cdr3_aa: CASQAGAMRETQYF
j_call: TRBJ2-7; v_call: TRBV18; clone_size: .; d_call: .; cdr3_nt: TGTGCCAGCTCACCACAGGGGACATCTGTCCACGAGCAGTACTTC; cdr3_aa: CASSPQGTSVHEQYF
j_call: TRBJ1-2; v_call: TRBV7-2; clone_size: .; d_call: .; cdr3_nt: TGTGCCAGCAGCTTAGAATTCGGGGCCCGGGGGTTTGGCTACACCTTC; cdr3_aa: CASSLEFGARGFGYTF
j_call: TRBJ2-6; v_call: TRBV19; clone_size: .; d_call: .; cdr3_nt: TGTGCCAGTAGTATAGCTAACTCTGGGGCCAACGTCCTGACTTTC; cdr3_aa: CASSIANSGANVLTF
j_call: TRBJ2-7; v_call: TRBV18; clone_size: .; d_call: TRBD1; cdr3_nt: TGTGCCAGCTCACAGGCCGGGACAGGGGCCCACGAGCAGTACTTC; cdr3_aa: CASSQAGTGAHEQYF
j_call: TRBJ1-2; v_call: TRBV6-1; clone_size: once; d_call: TRBD1; cdr3_nt: TGTGCCAGCAGTGCCCTTAGGACAGGGAGGTTAGCGGGCGATGGCTACACCTTC; cdr3_aa: CASSALRTGRLAGDGYTF
j_call: TRBJ2-5; v_call: TRBV10-3; clone_size: .; d_call: TRBD2; cdr3_nt: TGTGCCATCAAGGCTAGCGGGGGCCAAGAGACCCAGTACTTC; cdr3_aa: CAIKASGGQETQYF
j_call: TRBJ1-5; v_call: TRBV7-2; clone_size: .; d_call: TRBD1; cdr3_nt: TGTGCCAGCAGCTTAGTGCAGGGGGAGATTAATCAGCCCCAGCATTTT; cdr3_aa: CASSLVQGEINQPQHF
j_call: TRBJ2-1; v_call: TRBV30; clone_size: .; d_call: .; cdr3_nt: TGTGCCTGGGGAGACAGGTCCAACAATGAGCAGTTCTTC; cdr3_aa: CAWGDRSNNEQFF
j_call: TRBJ2-7; v_call: TRBV5-4; clone_size: .; d_call: .; cdr3_nt: TGTGCCAGCAGCTTGTTAGGGACTCCAGAATGTAACTTC; cdr3_aa: CASSLLGTPECNF
j_call: TRBJ2-6; v_call: TRBV10-3; clone_size: .; d_call: .; cdr3_nt: TGTGCCATCAGTGAAGTACCAGGGATACTCAGCTCTGGGGCCAACGTCCTGACTTTC; cdr3_aa: CAISEVPGILSSGANVLTF
j_call: TRBJ2-3; v_call: TRBV7-2; clone_size: .; d_call: .; cdr3_nt: TGTGCCAGCAGCCCCCCTAGCACAGATACGCAGTATTTT; cdr3_aa: CASSPPSTDTQYF
j_call: TRBJ2-6; v_call: TRBV4-3; clone_size: few; d_call: .; cdr3_nt: TGCGCCAGCAGCCAAGACCCACAGTCTGGGGCCAACGTCCTGACTTTC; cdr3_aa: CASSQDPQSGANVLTF
j_call: TRBJ2-3; v_call: TRBV7-2; clone_size: .; d_call: TRBD2; cdr3_nt: TGTGCCAGCAGCTTCACCGGGACTAGCGGGGGGGCCGCAACAGATACGCAGTATTTT; cdr3_aa: CASSFTGTSGGAATDTQYF
j_call: TRBJ2-5; v_call: TRBV30; clone_size: .; d_call: TRBD2; cdr3_nt: TGTGCCTGGAGTCCCACCCCCGGACTAGCGGGGGGAGGTAGCGTTGCGACCCAGTACTTC; cdr3_aa: CAWSPTPGLAGGGSVATQYF
j_call: TRBJ2-1; v_call: TRBV6-6; clone_size: once; d_call: TRBD1; cdr3_nt: TGTGCCAGCATAACCGGGACAGGGGACCATGAGCAGTTCTTC; cdr3_aa: CASITGTGDHEQFF
j_call: TRBJ1-2; v_call: TRBV28; clone_size: .; d_call: .; cdr3_nt: TGTGCCAGCAGACCGGGACACGCATATGGCTACACCTTC; cdr3_aa: CASRPGHAYGYTF
j_call: TRBJ2-1; v_call: TRBV28; clone_size: .; d_call: .; cdr3_nt: TGTGCCAGCAGTTCTCATGGGACTGGGGTCAGGGAGCAGTTCTTC; cdr3_aa: CASSSHGTGVREQFF
j_call: TRBJ2-1; v_call: TRBV5-6; clone_size: .; d_call: TRBD2; cdr3_nt: TGTGCCAGCAGCTTGTACAGCGGGACCGTTATTTCCTACAATGAGCAGTTCTTC; cdr3_aa: CASSLYSGTVISYNEQFF
j_call: TRBJ2-7; v_call: TRBV29-1; clone_size: .; d_call: .; cdr3_nt: TGCAGCGTCCGGGACTGGGCCTACGAGCAGTACTTC; cdr3_aa: CSVRDWAYEQYF
j_call: TRBJ2-4; v_call: TRBV7-2; clone_size: .; d_call: .; cdr3_nt: TGTGCCAGCAGCTTAGTAGGCCAAACAGACATTCAGTACTTC; cdr3_aa: CASSLVGQTDIQYF
j_call: TRBJ1-3; v_call: TRBV6-5; clone_size: .; d_call: .; cdr3_nt: TGTGCCAGCATGGGTTCAGGGAAGGGAAACACCATATATTTT; cdr3_aa: CASMGSGKGNTIYF
j_call: TRBJ1-2; v_call: TRBV6-5; clone_size: .; d_call: .; cdr3_nt: TGTGCCACCCACGCGATATCAGGTTCCCACTATGGCTACACCTTC; cdr3_aa: CATHAISGSHYGYTF
j_call: TRBJ1-1; v_call: TRBV5-1; clone_size: .; d_call: .; cdr3_nt: TGCGCCAGCAGCTTGGCCCTAGGGGGAACTGAAGCTTTCTTT; cdr3_aa: CASSLALGGTEAFF
j_call: TRBJ2-2; v_call: TRBV29-1; clone_size: .; d_call: TRBD2; cdr3_nt: TGCAGCGTTGAAGTCCCTAGCGGGGGTCTTAACACCGGGGAGCTGTTTTTT; cdr3_aa: CSVEVPSGGLNTGELFF
j_call: TRBJ2-7; v_call: TRBV30; clone_size: .; d_call: TRBD1; cdr3_nt: TGTGCCTGGAGTGTACGCGGACAGGGAAAAGGCGAGCAGTACTTC; cdr3_aa: CAWSVRGQGKGEQYF
j_call: TRBJ1-5; v_call: TRBV7-9; clone_size: .; d_call: .; cdr3_nt: TGTGCCAGCAGCCCCGGGACAATTAGCAATCAGCCCCAGCATTTT; cdr3_aa: CASSPGTISNQPQHF
j_call: TRBJ2-1; v_call: TRBV7-8; clone_size: .; d_call: .; cdr3_nt: TGTGCCAGCAGCTTCGCGGGCCCCTTATTAAATGAGCAGTTCTTC; cdr3_aa: CASSFAGPLLNEQFF
j_call: TRBJ1-1; v_call: TRBV25-1; clone_size: .; d_call: .; cdr3_nt: TGTGCCAGCAGTCTCGGGGGTGGCACTGAAGCTTTCTTT; cdr3_aa: CASSLGGGTEAFF
j_call: TRBJ2-1; v_call: TRBV4-3; clone_size: .; d_call: TRBD1; cdr3_nt: TGCGCCAGCAGCCAGCAACCGGGACAGGGGGCTAGGAATGAGCAGTTCTTC; cdr3_aa: CASSQQPGQGARNEQFF
j_call: TRBJ2-7; v_call: TRBV9; clone_size: .; d_call: .; cdr3_nt: TGTGCCAGCAGCGTAGGAGATTCCTACGAGCAGTACTTC; cdr3_aa: CASSVGDSYEQYF
j_call: TRBJ2-6; v_call: TRBV5-1; clone_size: .; d_call: TRBD1; cdr3_nt: TGCGCCAGCAGCTTGCTCGGGACAGGGATTTTGCGGGACCCATCTGGGGCCAACGTCCTGACTTTC; cdr3_aa: CASSLLGTGILRDPSGANVLTF
j_call: TRBJ2-6; v_call: TRBV19; clone_size: .; d_call: .; cdr3_nt: TGTGCCAGTAGTCCACGAAGGTTCAGGACACTAAAGCTATCTGGGGCCAACGTCCTGACTTTC; cdr3_aa: CASSPRRFRTLKLSGANVLTF
j_call: TRBJ1-5; v_call: TRBV19; clone_size: .; d_call: .; cdr3_nt: TGTGCCAGTAGTATTCCCTGGGGGGTCGGCAATCAGCCCCAGCATTTT; cdr3_aa: CASSIPWGVGNQPQHF
j_call: TRBJ2-7; v_call: TRBV7-2; clone_size: .; d_call: TRBD1; cdr3_nt: TGTGCCAGCAGCTATGAACAGGGGTGGATCTCCTACGAGCAGTACTTC; cdr3_aa: CASSYEQGWISYEQYF
j_call: TRBJ2-5; v_call: TRBV10-3; clone_size: .; d_call: TRBD1; cdr3_nt: TGTGCCATCAGTGAGCGGGGACAGGGTGAGACCCAGTACTTC; cdr3_aa: CAISERGQGETQYF